Listed here are 4 T cell receptor beta chains from one sample, sequenced in a study of shared clonotypes between healthy human individuals. Method: immunoSEQ multiplex PCR; TCRdb's copy keeps in-frame clones and lacks some. The sample consists of approximately 710,000 clones, 90% of them appearing once. Specimen: memory CD8+ T cells from PBMCs. The subset is: CD45RO+ cells pooled with CCR7-negative TemRA cells. The receptors were sampled from a man in his late teens or twenties in good health. Some clones in this sample may be carry-over from other donors' samples.

The J gene is TRBJ2-1, the V gene TRBV14, with 9 positions matching TRBD2. Germline CDR1 SGHDN, CDR2 FVKESK. J lost 7 bases, V lost 4 bases, and 14 bases had no gene match. The CDR3 totals 17 residues. The CDR3 loop is CASSRAPPREGRNEQFF. CDR3 nucleotide sequence: TGTGCCAGCAGCCGAGCCCCCCCGCGGGAGGGAAGGAATGAGCAGTTCTTC.

In its sample, this clone was seen a few times. CDR3 bases: TGTGCCAGCAGTTTTTCGCCCTCCGGGACCCAGTACTTC. It encodes CASSFSPSGTQYF. V is TRBV28 and J is TRBJ2-5; D is ambiguous. Germline CDR1 and CDR2: MDHEN and SYDVKM. V was pared by 3 bases and J by 7 bases, with 12 bases between. The CDR3 totals 13 residues.

This clone was counted a single time. The genes are TRBV9 and TRBJ2-7; 7 positions agree with TRBD2. Germline-derived CDR1 and CDR2 are SGDLS and YYNGEE. This CDR3 is 15 amino acids long. J was trimmed by 0 bases and V by 4 bases; bases with no gene match: 7. CDR3 in DNA: TGTGCCAGCAGCACCACGTGGGGGGGCTCCTACGAGCAGTACTTC. Translating it yields CASSTTWGGSYEQYF.

The rearrangement joins TRBV4-3 to TRBJ2-7; perhaps TRBD1 as D (6 bases). CDR1 and CDR2 from the germline V gene are LGHNA and YSLEER. CDR3 length: 15 amino acids. Trimming stripped 1 base from V and 5 bases from J, with 15 bases between. The CDR3 protein is CASSQAQGRMNEQYF. The CDR3 nucleotides read TGCGCCAGCAGCCAAGCACAGGGAAGGATGAACGAGCAGTACTTC.